This record looks at one T cell receptor beta chain sequence and its context. Its antigen is not identified. Study-wide points: Tumor memory CD4+ T cell TCR gene usage was found to cluster with blood and lymph node memory CD4+ cells and with lymph node naive CD4+ cells.

CD25-based Treg depletion was applied to purified naive CD4+ T cells. V lost 4 bases, J lost 6 bases, and 9 bases stayed unmatched. Germline assignment: CDR1 LNHDA and CDR2 SQIVND (reference sequence). This CDR3 comprises 15 residues. After constant-region reverse-primer amplification, full-length variable regions underwent semi-nested PCR with Nested Universal Primer A. In TCRdb, the 5' RACE reads were re-called with MiXCR into one record per CDR3 protein. The data show approximately 23,000 distinct CDR3 sequences, around 30% seen once. The TCR was taken from a female donor with breast cancer. V is TRBV19 and J is TRBJ2-1; 7 bases fit TRBD2. Specimen: tumor-infiltrating naive CD4+ T cells sorted from the breast tumor. Subset meaning: naive CD4+ T cells, CD4+CD45RA+CD25-. The CDR3 protein is CASSKTSLGSNEQFF. The CDR3 region has the DNA TGTGCCAGTAGTAAGACTAGCCTCGGTTCCAATGAGCAGTTCTTC.